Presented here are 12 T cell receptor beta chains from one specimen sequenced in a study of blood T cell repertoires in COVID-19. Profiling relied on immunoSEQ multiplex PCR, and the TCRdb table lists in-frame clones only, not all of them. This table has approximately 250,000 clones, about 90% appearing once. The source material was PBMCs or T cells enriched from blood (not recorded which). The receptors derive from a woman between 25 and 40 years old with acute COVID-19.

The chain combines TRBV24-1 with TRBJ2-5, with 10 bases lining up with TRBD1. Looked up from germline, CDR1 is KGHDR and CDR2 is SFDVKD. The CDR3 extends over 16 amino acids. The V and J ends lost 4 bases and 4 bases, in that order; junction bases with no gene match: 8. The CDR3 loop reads CATSDPGTGVGETQYF. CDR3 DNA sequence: TGTGCCACCAGTGACCCCGGGACAGGGGTTGGAGAGACCCAGTACTTC.

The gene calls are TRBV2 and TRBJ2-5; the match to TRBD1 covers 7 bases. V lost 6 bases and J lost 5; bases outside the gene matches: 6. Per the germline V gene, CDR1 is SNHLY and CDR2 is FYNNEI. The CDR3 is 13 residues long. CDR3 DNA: TGTGCCAGCAGAGACAGGGCCCAGGAGACCCAGTACTTC. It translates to CASRDRAQETQYF.

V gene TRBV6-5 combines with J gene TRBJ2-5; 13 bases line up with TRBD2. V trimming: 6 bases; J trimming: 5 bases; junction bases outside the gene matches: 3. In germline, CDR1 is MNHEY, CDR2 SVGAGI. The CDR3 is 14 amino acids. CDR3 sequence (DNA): TGTGCCAGCAGCCCGACTAGCGGGGGGGAGACCCAGTACTTC. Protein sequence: CASSPTSGGETQYF.

CDR3 region: CASSLVNTGELFF. The CDR3 DNA reads TGCGCCAGCAGTTTAGTTAACACCGGGGAGCTGTTTTTT. V usage is TRBV5-1 and J usage is TRBJ2-2; D is uncertain. CDR1 SGHRS and CDR2 YFSETQ come from the germline V gene. Trimming removed 5 bases at V and 2 bases at J, with 7 bases between. This CDR3 region has 13 residues.

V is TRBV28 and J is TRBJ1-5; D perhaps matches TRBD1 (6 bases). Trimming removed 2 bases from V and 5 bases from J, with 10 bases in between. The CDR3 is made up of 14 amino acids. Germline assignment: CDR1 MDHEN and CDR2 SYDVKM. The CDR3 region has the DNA TGTGCCAGCAGTTTAGTAGGGGGTGATCAGCCCCAGCATTTT. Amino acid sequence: CASSLVGGDQPQHF.

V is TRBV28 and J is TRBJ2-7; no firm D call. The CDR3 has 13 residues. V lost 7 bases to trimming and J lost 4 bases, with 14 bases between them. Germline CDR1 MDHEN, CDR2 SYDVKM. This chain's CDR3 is CASTQLSPYEQYF. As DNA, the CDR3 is TGTGCCAGCACCCAACTTAGTCCGTACGAGCAGTACTTC.

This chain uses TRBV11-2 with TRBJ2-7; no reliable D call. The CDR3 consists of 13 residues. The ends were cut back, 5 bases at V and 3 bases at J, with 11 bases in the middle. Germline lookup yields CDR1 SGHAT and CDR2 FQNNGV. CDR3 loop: CASSPLVNYEQYF. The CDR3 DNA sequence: TGTGCCAGCAGCCCACTGGTCAACTACGAGCAGTACTTC.

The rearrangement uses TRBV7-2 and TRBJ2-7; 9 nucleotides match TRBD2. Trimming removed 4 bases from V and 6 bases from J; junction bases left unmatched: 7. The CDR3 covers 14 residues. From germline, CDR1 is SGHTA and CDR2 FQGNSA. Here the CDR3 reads CASSSPGLAREQYF. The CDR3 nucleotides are TGTGCCAGCAGCTCTCCGGGACTAGCTCGCGAGCAGTACTTC.

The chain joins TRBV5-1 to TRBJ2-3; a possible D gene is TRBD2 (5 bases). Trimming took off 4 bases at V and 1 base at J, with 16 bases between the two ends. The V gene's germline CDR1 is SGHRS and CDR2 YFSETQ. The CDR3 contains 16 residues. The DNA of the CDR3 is TGCGCCAGCAGCCCGACTCCTAAACTAGGCACAGATACGCAGTATTTT. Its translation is CASSPTPKLGTDTQYF.

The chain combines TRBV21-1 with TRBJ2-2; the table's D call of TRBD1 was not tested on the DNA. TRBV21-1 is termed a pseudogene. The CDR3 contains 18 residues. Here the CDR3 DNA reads TGTGCCAGCAGCAAAGCCTTAGATGAAGGACAGGGCACCGGGGAGCTGTTTTTT. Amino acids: CASSKALDEGQGTGELFF.

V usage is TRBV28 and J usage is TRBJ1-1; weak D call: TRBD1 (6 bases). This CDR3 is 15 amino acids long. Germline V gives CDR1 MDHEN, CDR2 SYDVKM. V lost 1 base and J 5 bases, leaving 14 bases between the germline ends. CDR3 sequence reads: CASSLYQGLGTEAFF. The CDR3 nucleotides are TGTGCCAGCAGTTTATATCAGGGGCTTGGTACTGAAGCTTTCTTT.

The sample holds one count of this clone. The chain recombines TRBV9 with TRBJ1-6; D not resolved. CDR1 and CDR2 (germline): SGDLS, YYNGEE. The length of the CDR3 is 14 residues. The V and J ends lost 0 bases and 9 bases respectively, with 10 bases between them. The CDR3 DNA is TGTGCCAGCAGCGTAGAGGGTGGGAGTTCACCCCTCCACTTT. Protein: CASSVEGGSSPLHF.